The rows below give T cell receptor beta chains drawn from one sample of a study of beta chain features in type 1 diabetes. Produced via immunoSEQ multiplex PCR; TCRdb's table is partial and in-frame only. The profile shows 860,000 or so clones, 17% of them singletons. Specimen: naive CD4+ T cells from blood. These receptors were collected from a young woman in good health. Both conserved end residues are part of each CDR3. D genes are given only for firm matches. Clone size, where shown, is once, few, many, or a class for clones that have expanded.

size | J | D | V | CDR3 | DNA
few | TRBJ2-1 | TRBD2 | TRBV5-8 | CASSPKRGSYNEQFF | TGTGCCAGCAGCCCTAAGCGGGGGAGCTACAATGAGCAGTTCTTC
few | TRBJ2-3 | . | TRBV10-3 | CAISESYSTSTDTQYF | TGTGCCATCAGTGAGTCGTACTCCACTAGCACAGATACGCAGTATTTT
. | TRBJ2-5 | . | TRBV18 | CASSPEGSRETQYF | TGTGCCAGCTCACCAGAGGGGAGTCGGGAGACCCAGTACTTC
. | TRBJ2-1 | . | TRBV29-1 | CSVEGPLKQRQFF | TGCAGCGTTGAGGGGCCCTTGAAGCAGAGGCAGTTCTTC
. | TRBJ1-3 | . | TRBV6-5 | CASSYSQGGNTIYF | TGTGCCAGCAGTTACTCGCAGGGAGGAAACACCATATATTTT
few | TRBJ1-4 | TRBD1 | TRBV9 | CASSVSRGRGNEKLFF | TGTGCCAGCAGCGTAAGCAGGGGGAGAGGTAATGAAAAACTGTTTTTT
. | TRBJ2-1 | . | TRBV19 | CASSKPPSADYNEQFF | TGTGCCAGTAGTAAGCCGCCTAGCGCTGACTACAATGAGCAGTTCTTC
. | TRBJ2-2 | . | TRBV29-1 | CSVGGLYGGELFF | TGCAGCGTTGGTGGGCTTTATGGCGGGGAGCTGTTTTTT
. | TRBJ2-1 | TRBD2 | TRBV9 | CASSSTGGMGEQFF | TGTGCCAGCAGCTCCACGGGGGGAATGGGGGAGCAGTTCTTC
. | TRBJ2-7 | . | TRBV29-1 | CSVRRSSYEQYF | TGCAGCGTTCGACGGAGCTCCTACGAGCAGTACTTC
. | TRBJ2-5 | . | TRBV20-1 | CSASDAETQYF | TGCAGTGCTAGTGACGCGGAGACCCAGTACTTC
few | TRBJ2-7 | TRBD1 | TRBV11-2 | CASSPRNRDRRPYEQYF | TGTGCCAGCAGCCCCCGAAACAGGGACAGGAGACCCTACGAGCAGTACTTC
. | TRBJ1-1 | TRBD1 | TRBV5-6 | CASSPADRGWVTEAFF | TGTGCCAGCAGCCCGGCAGACAGGGGGTGGGTCACTGAAGCTTTCTTT
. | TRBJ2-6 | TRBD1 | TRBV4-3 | CASSQGTGGNSGANVLTF | TGCGCCAGCAGCCAAGGGACAGGTGGGAACTCTGGGGCCAACGTCCTGACTTTC
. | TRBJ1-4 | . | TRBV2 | CASSTGGGKLFF | TGTGCCAGCAGTACCGGCGGGGGAAAACTGTTTTTT
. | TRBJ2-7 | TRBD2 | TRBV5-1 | CASSLALAGTYEQYF | TGCGCCAGCAGCTTGGCCCTAGCGGGGACCTACGAGCAGTACTTC
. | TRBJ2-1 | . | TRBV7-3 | CASAISGEWNEQFF | TGTGCCAGCGCTATCTCGGGGGAATGGAATGAGCAGTTCTTC
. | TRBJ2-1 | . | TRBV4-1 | CASSHVYQRSNEQFF | TGCGCCAGCAGCCATGTCTACCAGAGATCCAATGAGCAGTTCTTC
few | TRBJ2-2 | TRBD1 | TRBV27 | CASSFRRGQDTGELFF | TGTGCCAGCAGTTTCCGCAGGGGGCAGGACACCGGGGAGCTGTTTTTT
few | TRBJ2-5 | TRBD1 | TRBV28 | CASSAADRGGETQYF | TGTGCCAGCAGTGCCGCCGACAGGGGCGGAGAGACCCAGTACTTC
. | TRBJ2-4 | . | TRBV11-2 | CASSLVPWIEGGIQYF | TGTGCCAGCAGCTTAGTTCCCTGGATCGAGGGTGGCATTCAGTACTTC
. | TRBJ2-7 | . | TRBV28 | CASSSFGIQGTYEQYF | TGTGCCAGCAGTTCATTCGGGATTCAAGGGACCTACGAGCAGTACTTC
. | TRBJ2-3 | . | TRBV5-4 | CASSLVQEADTQYF | TGTGCCAGCAGCTTGGTCCAGGAAGCAGATACGCAGTATTTT
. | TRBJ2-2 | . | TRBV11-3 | CASSLVQTGELFF | TGTGCCAGCAGCTTAGTTCAGACCGGGGAGCTGTTTTTT
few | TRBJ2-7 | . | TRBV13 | CASSLMSGGRSYEQYF | TGTGCCAGCAGCTTAATGTCAGGAGGGCGCTCCTACGAGCAGTACTTC
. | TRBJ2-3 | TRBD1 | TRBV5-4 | CASSSPSRDRRTVGQYF | TGTGCCAGCAGCTCCCCGTCCCGGGACAGACGGACGGTGGGGCAGTATTTT
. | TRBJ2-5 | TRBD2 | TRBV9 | CASSVGGVAGGETQYF | TGTGCCAGCAGCGTAGGAGGTGTAGCGGGAGGAGAGACCCAGTACTTC